These 30 T cell receptor beta chains originate from one sample sequenced in a study of CD8+ T cells in alopecia areata. Following RNA extraction, reverse transcription yielded cDNA that acted as the sequencing template. Here immunoSEQ multiplex PCR was the method, and the copy in TCRdb shows in-frame clones only, minus some. This table holds 150,000 to 200,000 clones, 50% to 60% found once. This material consisted of CD4+ T cells sorted from blood, taken at week 0. The source is a human donor with alopecia areata.

This chain uses TRBV5-1 with TRBJ2-7; possibly TRBD1 or TRBD2 for D (5 bases each). V lost 4 bases to trimming and J lost 3 bases, with 23 bases between them. Germline V CDR1 and CDR2: SGHRS, YFSETQ. The CDR3 is 17 residues long. CDR3 protein: CASSDHLLRGRGYEQYF. The DNA of the CDR3 is TGCGCCAGCAGCGATCACCTTCTTCGGGGAAGGGGCTACGAGCAGTACTTC.

About this clone: One end of the junction fails to match germline, which may point to a read error. The chain joins TRBV2 to TRBJ1-2; D gene unclear. Germline CDR1 SNHLY, CDR2 FYNNEI. The CDR3 has 12 amino acids. The CDR3 nucleotides are TGTGCCAGCAGGGAAGGGAGCGCTGGCTACACCTTC. It encodes CASREGSAGYTF.

The chain couples TRBV7-9 to TRBJ2-5; tentative D call: TRBD1 (6 bases). The CDR3 is made up of 14 amino acids. From germline, CDR1 is SEHNR and CDR2 FQNEAQ (reference sequence). Trimming stripped 5 bases from V and 5 bases from J, with 15 bases between. CDR3 amino acids: CASSRVGQGETQYF. The CDR3 region has the DNA TGTGCCAGCAGCCGGGTCGGGCAGGGGGAGACCCAGTACTTC.

This clone was counted only a few times. The chain joins TRBV6-5 to TRBJ2-1, with 9 positions matching TRBD1. The CDR3 length is 12 residues. The V gene's germline CDR1 is MNHEY and CDR2 SVGAGI. J gave up 9 bases and V 6 bases, and 3 bases lay outside the gene matches. The chain's CDR3 is CASRPGQGEQFF. CDR3 nucleotide sequence: TGTGCCAGCAGGCCGGGACAGGGTGAGCAGTTCTTC.

The chain recombines TRBV4-2 with TRBJ2-7, with D unresolved. Deletions cut 0 bases from V and 1 base from J, with 10 bases between. CDR1 is LGHNA, CDR2 YNFKEQ, per germline. This CDR3 spans 15 amino acids. CDR3 region: CASSQDWAGSYEQYF. CDR3 in DNA: TGTGCCAGCAGCCAAGATTGGGCAGGATCCTACGAGCAGTACTTC.

This chain links TRBV5-1 with TRBJ2-7, with D perhaps TRBD1 or TRBD2 (6 bases each). CDR1 is SGHRS, CDR2 YFSETQ, per germline. Trimming pared 3 bases from V and 5 bases from J, leaving 12 bases between. CDR3 length: 13 residues. The CDR3 spells CASSSEGGNEQYF. As DNA, the CDR3 is TGCGCCAGCAGCTCGGAAGGGGGGAACGAGCAGTACTTC.

The CDR3 sequence: CASSLRVDTQYF. The CDR3 nucleotides read TGTGCCAGCAGCTTAAGGGTAGATACGCAGTATTTT. J is TRBJ2-3 and V is TRBV7-6; D is undetermined. V was shortened by 2 bases and J by 5 bases, with 5 bases between the two germline ends. Germline V gene lookup returns CDR1 SGHVS and CDR2 FNYEAQ. This CDR3 spans 12 amino acids.

This chain links TRBV7-9 with TRBJ2-7; 10 bases fit TRBD1. CDR1 and CDR2 (germline): SEHNR, FQNEAQ (reference sequence). The CDR3 length is 13 residues. V was clipped by 4 bases and J by 4 bases; unmatched bases: 1. As DNA, the CDR3 is TGTGCCAGCAGCTGGGACAGGGGTTACGAGCAGTACTTC. Its translation: CASSWDRGYEQYF.

The rearrangement links TRBV2 to TRBJ1-4; maybe TRBD1 (5 bases). V lost 3 bases to trimming and J lost 3 bases, with 11 bases between them. The CDR3 consists of 15 residues. Germline V gene data show CDR1 as SNHLY and CDR2 as FYNNEI. The CDR3 is CASSDRGLANEKLFF. The CDR3 DNA sequence: TGTGCCAGCAGTGATAGGGGTTTGGCTAATGAAAAACTGTTTTTT.

This chain joins TRBV7-9 and TRBJ1-5; D not certain. Germline CDR1 SEHNR, CDR2 FQNEAQ (reference sequence). The CDR3 runs to 15 residues. Deletions cut 1 base from V and 7 bases from J, with 14 bases between. The CDR3 nucleotides are TGTGCCAGCAGCTTAGGCGCAGGCGGCGGCCAGCCCCAGCATTTT. Translated: CASSLGAGGGQPQHF.

V and J are TRBV29-1 and TRBJ2-7; no clear D. V was shortened by 4 bases and J by 5 bases, with 12 bases between the two germline ends. Germline V lookup: CDR1 SQVTM, CDR2 ANQGSEA. The CDR3 runs to 12 residues. The CDR3 protein is CSVGRALDEQYF. CDR3 in DNA: TGCAGCGTTGGTCGTGCCCTAGACGAGCAGTACTTC.

V and J are TRBV27 and TRBJ1-2; tentatively, D is TRBD1 (6 bases). Germline loops: CDR1 MNHEY, CDR2 SMNVEV (reference sequence). V was pared by 6 bases and J by 7 bases, with 30 bases between. The CDR3 is made up of 18 amino acids. CDR3 loop: CASSGDRSGRDRLGGYTF. DNA of the CDR3: TGTGCCAGCAGCGGAGACAGGTCAGGGCGCGACCGGTTGGGTGGCTACACCTTC.

Notes on this clone: A read error is likely, as this CDR3 ends without the conserved phenylalanine or tryptophan. It is unclear where the CDR3 begins or ends on the DNA, so no DNA is shown, and the CDR3 is as TCRdb lists it. V gene TRBV7-2 combines with J gene TRBJ2-7; no DNA check was done on the table's D call, TRBD2. The CDR3 comprises 8 residues, both ends counted. CDR1 SGHTA and CDR2 FQGNSA come from the germline V gene. CDR3: CASSALGG.

The chain employs TRBV7-3 and TRBJ2-3; TRBD1 might be the D (6 bases). This CDR3 region has 14 residues. V was pared by 5 bases and J by 2 bases, with 11 bases between. Germline V gene sequence: CDR1 SGHTA, CDR2 FQGTGA. CDR3 amino acids: CASSPGEHTDTQYF. Written as DNA, the CDR3 is TGTGCCAGCAGCCCAGGGGAGCACACAGATACGCAGTATTTT. The complete variable domain, with remaining parts taken from reference TRBV7-3 and TRBJ2-3, reads GAGVSQTPSNKVTEKGKYVELRCDPISGHTALYWYRQSLGQGPEFLIYFQGTGAADDSGLPNDRFFAVRPEGSVSTLKIQRTERGDSAVYLCASSPGEHTDTQYFGPGTRLTVL.

The rearrangement uses TRBV4-1 and TRBJ1-2; tentative D call: TRBD1 (5 bases). Germline-derived CDR1 and CDR2 are MGHRA and YSYEKL. V was clipped by 0 bases and J by 5 bases, with 10 bases between them. CDR3 length equals 14 residues. CDR3 sequence (DNA): TGCGCCAGCAGCCAAGACAGGGACCAATATGGCTACACCTTC. Translation gives CASSQDRDQYGYTF.

This clone was detected only a few times. The chain joins TRBV30 to TRBJ2-7; D ambiguous. CDR3 length equals 12 residues. Trimming took off 4 bases at V and 6 bases at J, with 13 bases between the two ends. The germline V gene has CDR1 GTSNPN and CDR2 SVGIG (reference sequence). As DNA, the CDR3 is TGTGCCTGGACGGCTAGGGCAGGCGAGCAGTACTTC. Protein product: CAWTARAGEQYF.

The V gene is TRBV2, the J gene TRBJ1-6, with 7 bases fitting TRBD1. The CDR3 sequence is 15 residues long. After removal of 2 bases from V and 8 bases from J, the junction contained 6 bases not matched to a gene. CDR1 and CDR2 (germline): SNHLY, FYNNEI. The DNA for the CDR3 is TGTGCCAGCAGTGAATTCGAGACAGGGTATTCACCCCTCCACTTT. Translating gives CASSEFETGYSPLHF.

V and J are TRBV6-5 and TRBJ2-1, with 7 bases lining up with TRBD1. CDR3 size: 13 residues. J lost 13 bases, V lost 2 bases, and 8 bases had no gene match. Germline V gives CDR1 MNHEY, CDR2 SVGAGI. The CDR3 DNA reads TGTGCCAGCAGTTACGGTGAGGGGGCACGACAGTTCTTC. It translates to CASSYGEGARQFF.

The chain has TRBV7-9 and TRBJ2-7, with D perhaps matching TRBD1 or TRBD2 (5 bases each). V was clipped by 4 bases and J by 2 bases, with 15 bases between them. Germline CDR1 is SEHNR and CDR2 is FQNEAQ (reference sequence). This CDR3 has 15 residues. In nucleotides, the CDR3 is TGTGCCAGCAGCTCAGGCTGGGACGGACCCTACGAGCAGTACTTC. Translated: CASSSGWDGPYEQYF.

V usage is TRBV27 and J usage is TRBJ2-7; TRBD1 matches 9 bases. Germline loops: CDR1 MNHEY, CDR2 SMNVEV (reference sequence). The CDR3 totals 15 residues. V shed 5 bases and J 1 base; nucleotides not matched to a gene: 6. CDR3 loop: CASSSGTGRSYEQYF. The CDR3 coding sequence is TGTGCCAGCAGTAGCGGGACAGGGCGATCCTACGAGCAGTACTTC.

The V gene is TRBV4-1, the J gene TRBJ1-1, with D uncertain. The CDR3 sequence is 12 residues long. CDR1 and CDR2 (germline): MGHRA, YSYEKL. The ends were cut back, 4 bases at V and 10 bases at J, with 13 bases in the middle. Here the CDR3 reads CASSPNGPRAFF. CDR3 in DNA: TGCGCCAGCAGCCCCAACGGTCCTCGAGCTTTCTTT.

J is TRBJ2-5 and V is TRBV7-8, with D possibly matching TRBD2 (6 bases). The germline V gene has CDR1 SGHVS and CDR2 FQNEAQ. This CDR3 is built from 14 residues. V lost 7 bases and J 0 bases, leaving 12 bases between the germline ends. CDR3 nucleotides: TGTGCCAGCACCAGGGACTCGTACCAAGAGACCCAGTACTTC. Residues: CASTRDSYQETQYF.

J is TRBJ1-3 and V is TRBV30, with D uncertain. Germline values: CDR1 GTSNPN, CDR2 SVGIG (reference sequence). The CDR3 extends over 13 amino acids. V shed 5 bases and J shed 0 bases, with 8 bases lying between them. DNA for the CDR3: TGTGCCTGGGGTCGGGACTCTGGAAACACCATATATTTT. This translates into CAWGRDSGNTIYF. Variable domain in full (rest from reference TRBV30 and TRBJ1-3): SQTIHQWPATLVQPVGSPLSLECTVEGTSNPNLYWYRQAAGRGLQLLFYSVGIGQISSEVPQNLSASRPQDRQFILSSKKLLLSDSGFYLCAWGRDSGNTIYFGEGSWLTVV.

This chain joins TRBV30 and TRBJ2-3, with TRBD1 as a possible D gene (5 bases). Germline CDR1 and CDR2: GTSNPN and SVGIG (reference sequence). Trimming took 0 bases from V and 8 from J, leaving 15 bases between them. The CDR3 covers 14 residues. As DNA, the CDR3 is TGTGCCTGGAGTGTGGAGACCGTCCAGGGTACGCAGTATTTT. Encoded protein: CAWSVETVQGTQYF. Drawing the rest from reference TRBV30 and TRBJ2-3, the complete variable domain is SQTIHQWPATLVQPVGSPLSLECTVEGTSNPNLYWYRQAAGRGLQLLFYSVGIGQISSEVPQNLSASRPQDRQFILSSKKLLLSDSGFYLCAWSVETVQGTQYFGPGTRLTVL.

This clone was detected a few times. V gene TRBV7-2 combines with J gene TRBJ2-5; D call uncertain. Trimming removed 1 base at V and 5 bases at J, with 8 bases between. This CDR3 has 13 residues. In germline, CDR1 is SGHTA, CDR2 FQGNSA. As DNA, the CDR3 is TGTGCCAGCAGCTTAGGCGCGAGGGAGACCCAGTACTTC. This gives the protein CASSLGARETQYF.

This chain joins TRBV9 and TRBJ2-5; D gene unclear. Trimming removed 0 bases from V and 0 bases from J, with 0 bases in between. CDR1 is SGDLS and CDR2 is YYNGEE in the germline V gene. The CDR3 extends over 12 amino acids. CDR3 loop: CASSVDQETQYF. CDR3 nucleotide sequence: TGTGCCAGCAGCGTAGACCAAGAGACCCAGTACTTC. The whole variable domain, remainder taken from reference TRBV9 and TRBJ2-5, is DSGVTQTPKHLITATGQRVTLRCSPRSGDLSVYWYQQSLDQGLQFLIQYYNGEERAKGNILERFSAQQFPDLHSELNLSSLELGDSALYFCASSVDQETQYFGPGTRLLVL.

This chain links TRBV29-1 with TRBJ2-7; D is undetermined. The V gene's germline CDR1 is SQVTM and CDR2 ANQGSEA. The CDR3 runs 12 residues. Deletions cut 4 bases from V and 4 bases from J, with 11 bases between. The CDR3 region has the DNA TGCAGCGTTGCTGTCAGCCCATACGAGCAGTACTTC. This translates into CSVAVSPYEQYF.

V gene TRBV7-9 combines with J gene TRBJ2-3; a weak D match, TRBD2 (5 bases). Germline CDR1 reads SEHNR; CDR2 reads FQNEAQ (reference sequence). Trimming shortened V by 5 bases and J by 6 bases, and 18 bases separated the two germline ends. There are 15 residues in the CDR3. CDR3 sequence (DNA): TGTGCCAGCAGCCGGAGGACCGACCTTCTTGATACGCAGTATTTT. Residues: CASSRRTDLLDTQYF.

V is TRBV30 and J is TRBJ2-3, with 8 bases that match TRBD2. V lost 3 bases and J lost 7; bases outside the gene matches: 6. Germline loops: CDR1 GTSNPN, CDR2 SVGIG (reference sequence). The CDR3 is 13 residues long. The CDR3 DNA reads as TGTGCCTGGAGCGGGGGGGCCATGAATACGCAGTATTTT. It is translated as CAWSGGAMNTQYF.

The rearrangement links TRBV2 to TRBJ2-7; D unresolved. There are 10 residues in the CDR3. The V end was cut by 5 bases, the J end by 3 bases, with 2 bases between. Germline assignment: CDR1 SNHLY and CDR2 FYNNEI. The CDR3 sequence: CASSNYEQYF. The DNA for the CDR3 is TGTGCCAGCAGTAACTACGAGCAGTACTTC.